The TCR beta chain described here comes from a study of early T cells in non-severe SARS-CoV-2 infection. Study summary: Chains from this unsorted whole-blood bulk RNA could not be paired.

Unique molecular identifiers (one per individual cDNA molecule) were attached. TCRdb itself ran the 5' RACE reads through MiXCR, one entry per CDR3 protein. The repertoire holds 95,000 to 150,000 distinct CDR3 sequences, with 14% to 15% as singletons. The study, taken as a whole, reports: The VDJdb matching leaned toward anti-spike CD8 responses and overlooked private and CD4 specificities.

This clonotype was seen a few times. The antigen remains undetermined. Sequencing was performed on whole blood. This TCR derives from an adult who was a healthcare worker with PCR-confirmed SARS-CoV-2 infection or an uninfected control (not recorded which).

CDR3 DNA sequence: TGTGCCAGCGTCGGGGCCGGGGAGCTGTTTTTT. Its protein is CASVGAGELFF. The chain has TRBV27 and TRBJ2-2, with D tentatively TRBD2 (5 bases). V lost 8 bases and J lost 6, with 7 bases in between. CDR3 size: 11 residues. Germline values: CDR1 MNHEY, CDR2 SMNVEV (reference sequence).